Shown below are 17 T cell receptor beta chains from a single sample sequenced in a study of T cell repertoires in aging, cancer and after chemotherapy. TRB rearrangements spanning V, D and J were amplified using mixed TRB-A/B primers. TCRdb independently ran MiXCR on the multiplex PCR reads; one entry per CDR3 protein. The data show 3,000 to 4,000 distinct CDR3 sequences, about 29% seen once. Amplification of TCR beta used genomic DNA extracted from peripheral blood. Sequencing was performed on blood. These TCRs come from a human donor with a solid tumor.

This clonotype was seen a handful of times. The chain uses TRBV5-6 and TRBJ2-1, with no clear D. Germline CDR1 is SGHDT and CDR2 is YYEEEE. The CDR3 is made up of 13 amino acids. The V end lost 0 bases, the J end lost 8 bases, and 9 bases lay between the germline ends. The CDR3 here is CASSLVRNYEQFF. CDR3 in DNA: TGTGCCAGCAGCTTGGTGAGGAACTATGAGCAGTTCTTC.

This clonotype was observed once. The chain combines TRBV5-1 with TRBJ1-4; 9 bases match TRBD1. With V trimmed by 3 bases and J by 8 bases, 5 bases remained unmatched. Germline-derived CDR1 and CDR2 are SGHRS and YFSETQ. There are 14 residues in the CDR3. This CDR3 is CASSSGQGMEKLFF. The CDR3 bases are TGCGCCAGCAGCTCGGGACAGGGTATGGAAAAACTGTTTTTT.

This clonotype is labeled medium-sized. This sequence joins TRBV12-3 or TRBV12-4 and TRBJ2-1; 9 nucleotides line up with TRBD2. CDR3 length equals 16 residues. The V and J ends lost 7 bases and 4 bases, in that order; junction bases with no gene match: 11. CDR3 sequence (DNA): TGTGCCAGCACCCTGGGATCTAGCGGGACTTACAATGAGCAGTTCTTC. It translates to CASTLGSSGTYNEQFF.

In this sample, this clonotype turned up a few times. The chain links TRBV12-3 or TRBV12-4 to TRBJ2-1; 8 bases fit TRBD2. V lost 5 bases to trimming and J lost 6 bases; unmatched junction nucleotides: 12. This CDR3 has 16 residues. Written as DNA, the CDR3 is TGTGCCAGCAGTGCCGGGACTAGTTGGGGGGGCAATGAGCAGTTCTTC. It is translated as CASSAGTSWGGNEQFF.

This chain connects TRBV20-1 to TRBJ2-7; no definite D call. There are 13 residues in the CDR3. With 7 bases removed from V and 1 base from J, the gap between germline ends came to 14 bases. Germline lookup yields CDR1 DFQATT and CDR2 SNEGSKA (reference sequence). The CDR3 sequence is CSVYREGSYEQYF. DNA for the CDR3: TGCAGTGTGTATAGGGAAGGGTCCTACGAGCAGTACTTC.

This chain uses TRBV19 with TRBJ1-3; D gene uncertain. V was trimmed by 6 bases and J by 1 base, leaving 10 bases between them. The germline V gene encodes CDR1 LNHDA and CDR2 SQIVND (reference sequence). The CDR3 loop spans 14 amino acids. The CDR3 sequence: CASSPAGSGNTIYF. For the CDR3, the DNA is TGTGCCAGTAGCCCTGCGGGGTCTGGAAACACCATATATTTT.

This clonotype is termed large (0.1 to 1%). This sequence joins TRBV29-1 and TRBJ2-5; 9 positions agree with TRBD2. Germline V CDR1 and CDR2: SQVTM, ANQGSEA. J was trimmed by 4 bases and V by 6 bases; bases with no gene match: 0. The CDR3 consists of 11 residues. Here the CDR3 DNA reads TGCAGCGTACTAGCGGGAGAGACCCAGTACTTC. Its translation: CSVLAGETQYF.

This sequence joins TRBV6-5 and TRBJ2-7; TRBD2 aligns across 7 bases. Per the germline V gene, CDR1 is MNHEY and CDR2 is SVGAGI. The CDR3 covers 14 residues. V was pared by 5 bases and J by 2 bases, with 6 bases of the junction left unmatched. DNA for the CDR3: TGTGCCAGCAGTCTTCAGCGGGACCCCTACGAGCAGTACGTC. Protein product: CASSLQRDPYEQYV.

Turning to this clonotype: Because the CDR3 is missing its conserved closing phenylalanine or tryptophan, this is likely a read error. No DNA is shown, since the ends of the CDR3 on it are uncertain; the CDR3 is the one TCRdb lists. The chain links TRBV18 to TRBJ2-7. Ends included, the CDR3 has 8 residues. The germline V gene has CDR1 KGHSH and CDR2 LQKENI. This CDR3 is CASSPQPD.

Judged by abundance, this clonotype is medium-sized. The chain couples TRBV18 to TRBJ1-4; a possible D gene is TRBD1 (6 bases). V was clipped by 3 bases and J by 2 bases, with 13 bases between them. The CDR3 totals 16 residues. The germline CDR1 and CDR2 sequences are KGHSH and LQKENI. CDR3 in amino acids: CASSPQGLGTNEKLFF. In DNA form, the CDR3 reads TGTGCCAGCTCACCCCAGGGGCTAGGTACTAATGAAAAACTGTTTTTT.

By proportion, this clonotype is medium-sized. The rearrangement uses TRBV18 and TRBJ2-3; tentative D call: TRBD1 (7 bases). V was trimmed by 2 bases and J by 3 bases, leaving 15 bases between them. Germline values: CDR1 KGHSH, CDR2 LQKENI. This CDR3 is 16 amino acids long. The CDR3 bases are TGTGCCAGCTCACCAACGAGACAGGGAGGTACAGATACGCAGTATTTT. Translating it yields CASSPTRQGGTDTQYF.

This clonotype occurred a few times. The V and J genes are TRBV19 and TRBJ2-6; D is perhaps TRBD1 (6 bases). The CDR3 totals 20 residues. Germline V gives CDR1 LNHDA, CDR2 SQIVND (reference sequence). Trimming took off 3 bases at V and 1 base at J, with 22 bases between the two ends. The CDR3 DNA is TGTGCCAGTAGTATCGAATATAGGGGCAGGGGTAAATCTGGGGCCAACGTCCTGACTTTC. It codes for CASSIEYRGRGKSGANVLTF.

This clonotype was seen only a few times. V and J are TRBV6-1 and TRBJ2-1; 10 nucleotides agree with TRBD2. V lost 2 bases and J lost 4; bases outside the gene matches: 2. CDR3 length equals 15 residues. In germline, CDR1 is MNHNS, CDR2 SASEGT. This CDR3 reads CASSETSGNYNEQFF. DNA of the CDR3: TGTGCCAGCAGTGAAACTAGCGGGAATTACAATGAGCAGTTCTTC.

In nucleotides, the CDR3 is TGTGCCAGCAGTGGGCCACGGACAGCCTATGGCTACACCTTC. Amino acid sequence: CASSGPRTAYGYTF. V gene TRBV6-1 combines with J gene TRBJ1-2; TRBD1 might be the D (6 bases). Germline assignment: CDR1 MNHNS and CDR2 SASEGT. Trimming took off 4 bases at V and 4 bases at J, with 13 bases between the two ends. The CDR3 sequence is 14 residues long.

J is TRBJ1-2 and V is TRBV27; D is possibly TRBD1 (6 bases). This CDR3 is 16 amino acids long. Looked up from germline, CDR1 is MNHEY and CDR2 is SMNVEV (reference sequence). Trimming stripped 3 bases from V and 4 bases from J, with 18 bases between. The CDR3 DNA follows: TGTGCCAGCAGTTTCGTTCCGGGGGGCGCCGGCTATGGCTACACCTTC. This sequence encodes CASSFVPGGAGYGYTF.

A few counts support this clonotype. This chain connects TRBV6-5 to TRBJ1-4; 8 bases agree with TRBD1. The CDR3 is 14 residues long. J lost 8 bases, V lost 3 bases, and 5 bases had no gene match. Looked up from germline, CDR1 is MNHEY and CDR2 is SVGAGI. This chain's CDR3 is CASSYRQGREKLFF. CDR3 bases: TGTGCCAGCAGTTATAGACAGGGGAGGGAAAAACTGTTTTTT.

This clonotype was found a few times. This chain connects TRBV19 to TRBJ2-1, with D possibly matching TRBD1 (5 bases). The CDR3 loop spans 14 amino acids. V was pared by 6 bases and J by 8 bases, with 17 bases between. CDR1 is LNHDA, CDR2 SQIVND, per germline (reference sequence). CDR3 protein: CASSPPYLRDEQFF. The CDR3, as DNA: TGTGCCAGTAGCCCGCCGTATCTCAGGGATGAGCAGTTCTTC.